The T cell receptor (beta chain) under discussion was sequenced for a study of T cells in Graves' hyperthyroidism and ophthalmopathy. The TCR beta CDR3 regions underwent amplification using RNA transcripts as the source. The TCR CDR3 first-round RT-PCR relied on the HTBI primer set. TCRdb used MiXCR to reprocess the multiplex PCR reads, holding one entry per CDR3 protein. The sample lists 500,000 to 750,000 distinct CDR3 sequences; about 45% were seen once. Study-wide findings and caveats: Peripheral blood also featured most of the thyroid clonotypes expanded above 0.001.

In this sample, this clonotype turned up a few times. Its antigen remains unidentified. With 7 bases removed from V and 0 bases from J, the gap between germline ends came to 18 bases. There are 16 residues in the CDR3. The germline CDR1 and CDR2 sequences are DFQATT and SNEGSKA (reference sequence). Sequencing used peripheral blood or thyroid tissue (not recorded which). This chain connects TRBV20-1 to TRBJ2-2; no clear D gene. The origin of this receptor is a woman in her late teens or twenties with Graves' hyperthyroidism. The CDR3 region is CSVPRTDETNTGELFF. In DNA, the CDR3 is TGCAGTGTCCCCCGAACGGACGAAACGAACACCGGGGAGCTGTTTTTT.